The entry below gives a single T cell receptor (beta chain) sequence along with its context. The sample is drawn from a study of T cells expressing NK-cell markers. TCRdb reworked the 5' RACE reads into one entry per CDR3 protein, no DNA. This repertoire includes 450,000 to 600,000 distinct CDR3 sequences. The sequenced sample was blood T cells: a sorted CD56 or NKG2C T cell subset, CD4+ or CD8+ T cells, or bulk PBMC T cells (not recorded which). The TCR was taken from a man between 18 and 29 years old in good health.

CDR3 loop: CSVEVTGFHGELFF. The gene calls are TRBV29-1 and TRBJ2-2; the D call of TRBD1 rests on TCRdb alone, since no DNA is present to check it. Looked up from germline, CDR1 is SQVTM and CDR2 is ANQGSEA. The CDR3 consists of 14 residues.